Given below is one T cell receptor beta chain in context. Losses at the gene ends were 5 bases for V and 5 bases for J; bases not matched to a gene: 4. The CDR3 sequence is 13 residues long. The germline CDR1 and CDR2 sequences are MNHEY and SMNVEV (reference sequence). Method: immunoSEQ multiplex PCR; TCRdb's copy keeps in-frame clones and lacks some. The data contain around 400,000 clones, about 87% of them singletons. This sample was taken from a study of blood T cell repertoires in COVID-19. Whole-study context: The origin of the acute and convalescent COVID-19 samples was the United States, Italy and Spain.

The sequence was collected from a woman aged 30 to 39 with COVID-19, enrolled during active disease. The sample consisted of peripheral blood. V and J are TRBV27 and TRBJ2-7; 9 nucleotides agree with TRBD1. The CDR3 loop reads CASSTGTGNEQYF. The CDR3 nucleotides read TGTGCCAGCAGTACCGGGACAGGGAACGAGCAGTACTTC.